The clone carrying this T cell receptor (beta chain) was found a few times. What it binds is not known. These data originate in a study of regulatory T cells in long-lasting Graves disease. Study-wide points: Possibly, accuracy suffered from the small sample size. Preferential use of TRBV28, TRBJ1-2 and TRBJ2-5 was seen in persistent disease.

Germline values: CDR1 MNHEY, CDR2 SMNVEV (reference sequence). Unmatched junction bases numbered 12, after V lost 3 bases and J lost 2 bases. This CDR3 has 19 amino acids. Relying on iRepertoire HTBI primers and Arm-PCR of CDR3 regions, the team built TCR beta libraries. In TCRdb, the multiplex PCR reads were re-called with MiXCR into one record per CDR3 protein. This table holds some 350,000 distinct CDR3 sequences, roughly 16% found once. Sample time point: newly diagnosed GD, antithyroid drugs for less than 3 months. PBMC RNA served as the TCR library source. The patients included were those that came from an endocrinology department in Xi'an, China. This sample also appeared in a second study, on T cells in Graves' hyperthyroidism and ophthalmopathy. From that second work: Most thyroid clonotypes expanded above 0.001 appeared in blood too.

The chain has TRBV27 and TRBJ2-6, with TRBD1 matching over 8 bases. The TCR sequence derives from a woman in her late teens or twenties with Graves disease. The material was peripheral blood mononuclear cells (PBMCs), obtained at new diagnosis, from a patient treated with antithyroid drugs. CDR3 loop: CASSLARQGLGAGANVLTF. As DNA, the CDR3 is TGTGCCAGCAGTTTGGCTAGACAGGGGTTGGGAGCTGGGGCCAACGTCCTGACTTTC.